This entry lists 2 T cell receptor beta chains sequenced from one sample in a study of T-cell reconstitution after alpha-beta-depleted transplantation in children. The authors prepared the TCRbeta library with unique molecular identifiers. TCRdb passed the PCR reads through MiXCR, listing each CDR3 protein once. The data contain fewer than 350,000 distinct CDR3 sequences, approximately 10% of them seen just once; the ten biggest clones take up about a quarter. This sample comprised peripheral blood, obtained 180 days after TCRalphabeta/CD19-depleted stem cell transplant. These receptor sequences come from a male patient aged 2 to 10 who had a stem cell transplant for chronic granulomatous disease, so the T cells may come from the graft donor.

This clonotype was counted between two and nine times. V and J are TRBV6-4 and TRBJ2-4; 8 bases line up with TRBD2. The CDR3 runs to 13 residues. Germline-derived CDR1 and CDR2 are MRHNA and SNTAGT. Trimming cost V 11 bases and J 3 bases; bases outside gene matches: 6. The CDR3 sequence: CAPPGGDKNIQYF. Written as DNA, the CDR3 is TGTGCCCCGCCGGGGGGGGACAAAAACATTCAGTACTTC.

There are many counts of this clonotype. J is TRBJ2-2 and V is TRBV20-1; D is unclear. The germline V gene has CDR1 DFQATT and CDR2 SNEGSKA (reference sequence). V lost 3 bases and J 3 bases, leaving 11 bases between the germline ends. The CDR3 has 14 amino acids. CDR3 DNA: TGCAGTGCTAGGGACGGATTTCACACCGGGGAGCTGTTTTTT. Its translation is CSARDGFHTGELFF.